A selection of T cell receptor beta chains follows, all from one sample in a study of neurological immune-mediated disorders. TCRdb reprocessed the 5' RACE reads via MiXCR and lists one record per CDR3 protein. Among roughly 30,000 distinct CDR3 sequences listed, about 6.9% were seen once. The sample was PBMCs. These receptor sequences come from a woman aged 50 to 65 in good health. Both conserved end residues are trimmed from each CDR3. D genes are given only for firm matches.

TRBV7-2,TRBJ2-2,TRBD2,ASSLSLAGVNGELF
TRBV11-2,TRBJ2-7,TRBD2,ASSQGLAGAYEQY
TRBV20-1,TRBJ2-3,TRBD2,SARLEREMNTQY
TRBV24-1,TRBJ2-3,TRBD1,ATSDFGGTGGEDTQY
TRBV29-1,TRBJ2-7,-,SVETEGTYEQY
TRBV10-3,TRBJ2-2,-,AISAREGTGELF
TRBV7-2,TRBJ2-7,-,ASSPNTYEQY
TRBV9,TRBJ1-4,-,ASSDGGTANEKLF
TRBV5-1,TRBJ2-7,TRBD1,ASSKSGTGAPYEQY
TRBV2,TRBJ2-1,-,ASSSLGNEQF
TRBV7-2,TRBJ2-3,-,ASSLEPGSDTQY
TRBV2,TRBJ1-2,-,ASKTVNYGYT
TRBV5-1,TRBJ2-3,-,ASSLEGSSTDTQY
TRBV20-1,TRBJ2-3,TRBD2,SVRTSGNADTQY
TRBV28,TRBJ2-3,-,ASSFNRDLLPY
TRBV12-3/TRBV12-4,TRBJ2-2,-,ASIPGTEETGELF
TRBV20-1,TRBJ1-1,TRBD1,SASRTGEVKAF
TRBV28,TRBJ1-1,TRBD1,ASSLPDRGWAF
TRBV6-1,TRBJ2-7,-,ASSETIYEQY
TRBV6-2/TRBV6-3,TRBJ2-7,-,ASSYSNVEQY
TRBV25-1,TRBJ2-2,TRBD2,ASSLLGEGLAGELF
TRBV6-2/TRBV6-3,TRBJ1-2,-,AGQTGGYGYT
TRBV6-4,TRBJ2-3,-,ASSPSRDSAQY
TRBV27,TRBJ2-7,TRBD2,ASSFAGASGSYEQY
TRBV5-1,TRBJ2-5,-,ASSLGFETQY
TRBV7-2,TRBJ2-1,-,ASSLGRGRENEQF
TRBV20-1,TRBJ2-3,-,SAREAPPDTQY
TRBV20-1,TRBJ2-7,-,SARLRQPRSSYEQY
TRBV10-3,TRBJ2-7,TRBD2,AISDSGASGYEQY
TRBV20-1,TRBJ1-2,TRBD1,SASSPTGDYGYT
TRBV28,TRBJ1-4,-,ASKLQGTTNEKLF
TRBV7-2,TRBJ2-3,-,ASSPYDTQY
TRBV7-2,TRBJ2-7,-,ASSPSGARNEQY
TRBV28,TRBJ2-5,TRBD2,ASSIPVTSAQETQY
TRBV20-1,TRBJ1-4,-,SAKPGPYNEKLF
TRBV15,TRBJ1-2,TRBD1,ATSRALQGDYGYT